This T cell receptor (beta chain) was captured in a study of cytomegalovirus exposure and HLA in healthy donors. Study-wide points: Later genetic work tied a missense DCLRE1C variant to beta-chain V and J trimming.

Trimming took 4 bases from V and 0 from J; bases not matched to a gene: 6. Germline V gene sequence: CDR1 SGHNT, CDR2 YYREEE (reference sequence). This CDR3 contains 16 residues. In the case of this clone: Its antigen remains unidentified.

With 60 Vbeta and 13 Jbeta primers, the PCR was carried out. Assay used: immunoSEQ multiplex PCR; TCRdb lists only in-frame clones, some missing. The sample shows under 130,000 clones, approximately 86% of them seen only once. Input material: PBMCs. The chain is built from TRBV5-4 and TRBJ2-2, with 7 bases fitting TRBD2. The clonotype originates from a man aged 18 to 29 in good health and CMV-seronegative. This CDR3 is CASSHAGVSNTGELFF. CDR3 coding DNA: TGTGCCAGCAGCCATGCGGGAGTCTCGAACACCGGGGAGCTGTTTTTT.